This TCR beta chain was profiled in a study of T cell changes during pregnancy in multiple sclerosis (dated 2019 in TCRdb). About the study as a whole: The study looked at changes in the T cell repertoire across pregnancy in women with multiple sclerosis.

This clone was counted once. Which antigen it targets is not known. No much larger clonotype is one base removed from it; base qualities were not supplied. Trimming at the junction amounts to 10 bases on V and 5 bases on J, and the germline ends lie 12 bases apart. The CDR3, cysteine through phenylalanine, is 12 amino acids long. Of the read, only the CDR3 DNA is kept; its 36 bases are in frame from base 1. Sequences MDHEN (CDR1) and SYDVKM (CDR2) are obtained from the germline V gene. To prepare the library, the immunoSEQ multiplex PCR assay was applied. TCRdb took this table from immuneACCESS and kept in-frame rearrangements with V and J called. Such tables lack part of the clones; where checked against another copy, unresolved V genes explain under half of the gap, and the rest is unexplained. Recorded for this sample are under 15,000 clones; about 88% of them occurred a single time. The ten top clones hold around 15% of the sample.

This sequence uses TRBV28 and TRBJ2-1; no confident D gene assignment can be made. The TCR originated in a female donor in good health, enrolled as a control in a pregnancy study. The specimen was CD8+ T cells from peripheral blood mononuclear cells, collected in the second trimester of pregnancy. The nucleotide sequence is TGTGCCACCCACGGGTTTAACAATGAGCAGTTCTTC. Its protein reads: CATHGFNNEQFF.